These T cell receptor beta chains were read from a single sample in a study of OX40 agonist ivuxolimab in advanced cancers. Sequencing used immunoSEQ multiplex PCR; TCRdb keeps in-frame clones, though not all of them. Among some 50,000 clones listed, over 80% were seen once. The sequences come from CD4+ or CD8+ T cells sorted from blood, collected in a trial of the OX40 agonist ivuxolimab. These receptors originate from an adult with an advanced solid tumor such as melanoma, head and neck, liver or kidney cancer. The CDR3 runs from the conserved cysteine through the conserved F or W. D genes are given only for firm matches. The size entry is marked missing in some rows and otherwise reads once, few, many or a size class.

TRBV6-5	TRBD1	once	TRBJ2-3	CASRRTGVLTDTQYF	TGTGCCAGCAGGAGGACAGGGGTGCTTACAGATACGCAGTATTTT
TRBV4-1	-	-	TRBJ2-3	CASSQLGNTQYF	TGCGCCAGCAGCCAACTCGGAAATACGCAGTATTTT
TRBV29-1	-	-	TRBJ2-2	CSVNLPGELFF	TGCAGCGTCAATCTTCCGGGGGAGCTGTTTTTT
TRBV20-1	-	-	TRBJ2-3	CSARTDTQYF	TGCAGTGCTAGAACGGATACGCAGTATTTT
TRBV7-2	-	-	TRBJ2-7	CASSPGTSQREQYF	TGTGCCAGCAGCCCCGGGACTTCTCAAAGGGAGCAGTACTTC
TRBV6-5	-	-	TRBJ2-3	CASGVQGGTDTQYF	TGTGCCAGCGGAGTGCAGGGAGGCACAGATACGCAGTATTTT
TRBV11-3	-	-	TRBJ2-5	CASSLDRGTSETQYF	TGTGCCAGCAGCTTAGATCGGGGGACGTCAGAGACCCAGTACTTC
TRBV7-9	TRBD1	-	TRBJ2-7	CASSVTGVTYEQYF	TGTGCCAGCAGCGTCACAGGGGTTACCTACGAGCAGTACTTC
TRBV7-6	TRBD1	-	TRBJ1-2	CASSLETGGGGYTF	TGTGCCAGCAGCTTAGAGACAGGGGGCGGTGGCTACACCTTC
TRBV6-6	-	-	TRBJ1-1	CASSYSLRTEAFF	TGTGCCAGCAGTTACTCGTTGAGGACTGAAGCTTTCTTT
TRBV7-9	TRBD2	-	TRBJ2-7	CASSTSPGLAGALGEQYF	TGTGCCAGCAGCACTAGCCCCGGACTAGCGGGGGCCCTCGGCGAGCAGTACTTC
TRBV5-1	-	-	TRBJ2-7	CASSLAGTYEQYF	TGCGCCAGCAGCTTGGCGGGGACCTACGAGCAGTACTTC
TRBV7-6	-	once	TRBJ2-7	CASSLVPTSQRGEQYF	TGTGCCAGCAGCTTAGTTCCTACTAGCCAAAGGGGGGAGCAGTACTTC
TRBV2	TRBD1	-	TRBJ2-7	CASSEAALYRGNYEQYF	TGTGCCAGCAGTGAAGCTGCATTATACAGGGGAAACTACGAGCAGTACTTC